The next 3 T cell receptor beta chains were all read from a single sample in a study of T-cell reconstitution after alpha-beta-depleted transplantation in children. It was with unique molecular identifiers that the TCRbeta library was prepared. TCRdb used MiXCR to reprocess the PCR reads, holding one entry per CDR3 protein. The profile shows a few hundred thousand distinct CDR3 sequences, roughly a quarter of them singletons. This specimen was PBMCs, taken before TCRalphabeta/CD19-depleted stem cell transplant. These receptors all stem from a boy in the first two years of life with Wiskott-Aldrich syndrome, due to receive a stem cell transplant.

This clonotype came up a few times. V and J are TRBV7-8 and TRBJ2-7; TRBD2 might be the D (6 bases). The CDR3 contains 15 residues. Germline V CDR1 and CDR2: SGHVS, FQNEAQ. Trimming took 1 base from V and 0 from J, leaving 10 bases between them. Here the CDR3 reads CASSLVDGSSYEQYF. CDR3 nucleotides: TGTGCCAGCAGCTTAGTGGACGGGAGCTCCTACGAGCAGTACTTC.

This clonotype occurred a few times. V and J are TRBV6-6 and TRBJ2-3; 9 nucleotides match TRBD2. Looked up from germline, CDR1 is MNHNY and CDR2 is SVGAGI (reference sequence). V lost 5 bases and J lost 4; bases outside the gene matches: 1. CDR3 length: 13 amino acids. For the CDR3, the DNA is TGTGCCAGCAGTCGACTAGCGGCAGATACGCAGTATTTT. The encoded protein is CASSRLAADTQYF.

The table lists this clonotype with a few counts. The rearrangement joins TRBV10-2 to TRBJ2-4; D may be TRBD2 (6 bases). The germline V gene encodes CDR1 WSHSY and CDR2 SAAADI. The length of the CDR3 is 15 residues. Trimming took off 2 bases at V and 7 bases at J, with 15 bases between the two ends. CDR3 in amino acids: CASSETAGLGNIQYF. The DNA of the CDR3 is TGCGCCAGCAGTGAGACGGCGGGACTGGGGAACATTCAGTACTTC.